This T cell receptor (beta chain) emerged from a study of cytomegalovirus exposure and HLA in healthy donors. As regards this clone: As yet, its antigen is unknown.

General observations from the study: Immune exposure information available was restricted to CMV serostatus. Per a later analysis, HLA-associated TCR beta chains showed more clonal expansion than other, equally common TCR beta chains. Segments of the TCR beta V type were, in most cases, productive about 90% or about 30% of the time in an earlier analysis.

The study ran its PCR with 60 Vbeta and 13 Jbeta primers. Using immunoSEQ multiplex PCR, the repertoire was profiled, and TCRdb retains in-frame clones only, with some absent. The table shows 200,000 or so clones, with approximately 79% occurring only once. This CDR3 is built from 12 residues. CDR1 is GTSNPN and CDR2 is SVGIG in the germline V gene (reference sequence). The V end was cut by 3 bases, the J end by 5 bases, with 9 bases between. Material for sequencing was PBMCs. This rearrangement joins TRBV30 to TRBJ2-3; the D gene is possibly TRBD2 (7 bases). The TCR sequence derives from a man aged 45-65 years in good health and CMV-seronegative. The CDR3 DNA is TGTGCCTGGAGCGGGGGGCGAGATACGCAGTATTTT. Translated: CAWSGGRDTQYF. The whole variable domain, remainder taken from reference TRBV30 and TRBJ2-3, is SQTIHQWPATLVQPVGSPLSLECTVEGTSNPNLYWYRQAAGRGLQLLFYSVGIGQISSEVPQNLSASRPQDRQFILSSKKLLLSDSGFYLCAWSGGRDTQYFGPGTRLTVL.